This TCR beta chain emerged from a study of blood T cell repertoires in COVID-19. On the study more broadly: PBMCs, B-cell-depleted T cells, or T cells were the source of the cDNA or gDNA that made up the material.

V lost 6 bases, J lost 3 bases, and 17 bases lay in between. CDR3 length: 15 amino acids. Germline values: CDR1 LNHDA, CDR2 SQIVND (reference sequence). Produced via immunoSEQ multiplex PCR; TCRdb's table is partial and in-frame only. The top ten clones hold 32% of a sample with about 8,000 clones, about four fifths of them seen once. The chain uses TRBV19 and TRBJ1-2; tentatively, D is TRBD1 (5 bases). The sequence derives from a human donor in a cohort sampled during active COVID-19. The sample consisted of peripheral blood. The CDR3 nucleotides are TGTGCCAGTAGGGCAGGGTTGTTGGCTCACTATGGCTACACCTTC. As protein: CASRAGLLAHYGYTF.